These T cell receptor beta chains were read from a single sample in a study of naive and memory T cell subsets. TCRdb re-called the UMI-ligation and nested PCR reads with MiXCR, one entry per CDR3 protein. Here the sample spans about 150,000 distinct CDR3 sequences, roughly 22% being singletons. Input material: naive CD4+ T cells from blood. Every receptor here comes from a human donor in good health. CDR3s include the opening cysteine and the closing phenylalanine or tryptophan. Each record gives: J gene, D gene, clone size, V gene, CDR3 DNA, CDR3 protein. The D gene is left open where the match is weak. Part of the rows lack a size; the others show once, few, many or a class for expanded clones.

j_call: TRBJ2-1
d_call: .
clone_size: .
v_call: TRBV25-1
cdr3_nt: TGTGCCAGCAGCCCCCAGGGTCCCCTCGATAAGCAGTTCTTC
cdr3_aa: CASSPQGPLDKQFF

j_call: TRBJ2-1
d_call: .
clone_size: few
v_call: TRBV2
cdr3_nt: TGTGCCAGCAGTGAACTTCAGGGGGGGACAAATGAGCAGTTCTTC
cdr3_aa: CASSELQGGTNEQFF

j_call: TRBJ1-1
d_call: TRBD1
clone_size: .
v_call: TRBV6-6
cdr3_nt: TGTGCCAGCAGTTACTCGTGGCAGGGGGGTGATGAAGCTTTCTTT
cdr3_aa: CASSYSWQGGDEAFF

j_call: TRBJ2-7
d_call: .
clone_size: .
v_call: TRBV18
cdr3_nt: TGTGCCAGCTCGCCCCGCCGGCAGGGCGACGAGCAGTACTTC
cdr3_aa: CASSPRRQGDEQYF

j_call: TRBJ2-1
d_call: .
clone_size: .
v_call: TRBV12-3/TRBV12-4
cdr3_nt: TGTGCCAGCAGTGGGCTTGGGGCTTGGTTCTTC
cdr3_aa: CASSGLGAWFF

j_call: TRBJ2-7
d_call: .
clone_size: few
v_call: TRBV6-2/TRBV6-3
cdr3_nt: TGTGCCAGCGGGTCAGGCAGGGGTTTTTACGAGCAGTACTTC
cdr3_aa: CASGSGRGFYEQYF

j_call: TRBJ2-2
d_call: .
clone_size: .
v_call: TRBV9
cdr3_nt: TGTGCCTCCCGTTCGGGGAGTGAGACCGGGGAGCTGTTTTTT
cdr3_aa: CASRSGSETGELFF

j_call: TRBJ2-3
d_call: TRBD2
clone_size: .
v_call: TRBV6-5
cdr3_nt: TGTGCCAGCAGTTACGGACTAGCGGGAGACCCGGGCACGCAGTATTTT
cdr3_aa: CASSYGLAGDPGTQYF

j_call: TRBJ2-4
d_call: .
clone_size: many
v_call: TRBV10-3
cdr3_nt: TGTGCCATCAGTGAAAGGGATATAGCCAAAAACATTCAGTACTTC
cdr3_aa: CAISERDIAKNIQYF

j_call: TRBJ2-1
d_call: TRBD2
clone_size: .
v_call: TRBV10-2
cdr3_nt: TGCGCCAGCAGTGAGCTAGGGAGGGCCCAGTTCTTC
cdr3_aa: CASSELGRAQFF

j_call: TRBJ2-5
d_call: .
clone_size: many
v_call: TRBV10-3
cdr3_nt: TGTGCCATCAGTGCCACAAAAGAGACCCAGTACTTC
cdr3_aa: CAISATKETQYF

j_call: TRBJ2-7
d_call: .
clone_size: .
v_call: TRBV24-1
cdr3_nt: TGTGCCACCAGTGACTCCGGGATTCGACTCCACTTC
cdr3_aa: CATSDSGIRLHF

j_call: TRBJ2-1
d_call: TRBD2
clone_size: few
v_call: TRBV3-1
cdr3_nt: TGTGCCAGCAGCCAAGATGGGCTAGCGGGCAATGAGCAGTTCTTC
cdr3_aa: CASSQDGLAGNEQFF

j_call: TRBJ2-1
d_call: .
clone_size: many
v_call: TRBV20-1
cdr3_nt: TGCAGTGCTAGAGATCCTAGCAGAAGGAACTACAATGAGCAGTTCTTC
cdr3_aa: CSARDPSRRNYNEQFF

j_call: TRBJ1-1
d_call: .
clone_size: .
v_call: TRBV18
cdr3_nt: TGTGCCAGCTCACCACTCCAGGGAAACGCTGAAGCTTTCTTT
cdr3_aa: CASSPLQGNAEAFF

j_call: TRBJ2-3
d_call: TRBD1
clone_size: .
v_call: TRBV6-5
cdr3_nt: TGTGCCAGCAGTCGTCAGGGACAGACTAGCACAGATACGCAGTATTTT
cdr3_aa: CASSRQGQTSTDTQYF

j_call: TRBJ2-3
d_call: TRBD1
clone_size: .
v_call: TRBV3-1
cdr3_nt: TGTGCCAGCAGTCGGGGACAGGAAAGCACAGATACGCAGTATTTT
cdr3_aa: CASSRGQESTDTQYF

j_call: TRBJ2-3
d_call: .
clone_size: many
v_call: TRBV27
cdr3_nt: TGTGCCAGCAGTTTGGGGCGGTCGAGCACAGATACGCAGTATTTT
cdr3_aa: CASSLGRSSTDTQYF

j_call: TRBJ2-1
d_call: .
clone_size: few
v_call: TRBV5-1
cdr3_nt: TGCGCCAGCAGTTTGGGGTCGACAGGCCCGGGGGAGCAGTTCTTC
cdr3_aa: CASSLGSTGPGEQFF